This T cell receptor beta chain was profiled in a study of PD-L1 blockade in urothelial cancer. Study as a whole: Across blood samples, T cells had a median count of about 140,000. Study-level findings and limits: Blood clones associated with the tumor expanded more at 3 weeks in durable-benefit patients.

Patients were living with locally advanced or metastatic urothelial carcinoma. For this clone: Its antigen is not identified.

The germline CDR1 and CDR2 sequences are SGHAT and FQNNGV. This CDR3 is 16 amino acids long. V shed 5 bases, J shed 2 bases, and the junction held 11 bases outside the gene matches. Into every PCR, synthetic TCR analog templates were spiked. The assay was immunoSEQ multiplex PCR, and TCRdb's table has in-frame clones only and misses some. In the table there are approximately 100,000 clones, 70% to 85% of which are singletons. This rearrangement joins TRBV11-2 to TRBJ1-1; 7 bases align to TRBD1. This TCR was sampled from a man in his fifties or sixties with urothelial cancer. Sequencing was performed on PBMCs, taken around atezolizumab (anti-PD-L1) treatment. The CDR3 sequence: CASSPRPGQPNTEAFF. The CDR3 DNA follows: TGTGCCAGCAGCCCTAGACCGGGACAGCCCAACACTGAAGCTTTCTTT.